Sequencing of this T cell receptor (beta chain) was carried out in a study of cytomegalovirus exposure and HLA in healthy donors. Study-wide background: The 110 or so validation repertoires used a platform that matched the one used for the 550 to 800 first-cohort repertoires, as a later analysis reported. Study-wide findings and caveats: According to a subsequent analysis, TCR clusters from the first cohort were inclined to appear together in the 120 validation repertoires. Listed as cytomegalovirus-associated were over 150 TCR beta chains. Generally TCR sequences proved uncommon, though certain public TCRs appeared in numerous donors.

Only in-frame clones appear in the TCRdb table, and some are missing; sequencing was by immunoSEQ multiplex PCR. Counted here are fewer than 300,000 clones, roughly 90% occurring once; the ten biggest clones make up over 0.85%. Germline CDR1 SGHRS, CDR2 YFSETQ. Trimming cost V 4 bases and J 1 base; bases outside gene matches: 19. CDR3 size: 20 residues. As for this clone: The antigen remains undetermined.

This sequence originates from a woman between 18 and 29 years old in good health and CMV-seronegative. The chain recombines TRBV5-1 with TRBJ2-1; 8 positions agree with TRBD2. The sequencing sample was made of PBMCs. This chain's CDR3 is CASSDPSREGPFGSYNEQFF. For the CDR3, the DNA is TGCGCCAGCAGCGACCCTAGCCGGGAGGGCCCCTTCGGATCCTACAATGAGCAGTTCTTC.